Each of the 20 T cell receptor beta chains below was sequenced from the same sample in a study of T-cell reconstitution after alpha-beta-depleted transplantation in children. General study results and limits: Fresh T-cell production supplied most of the T-cell counts and diversity seen one year after transplant.

Their cognate antigens are unknown. Preparing the TCRbeta library involved the use of unique molecular identifiers. Each CDR3 protein is one row after TCRdb ran MiXCR on the PCR reads. The sample includes a few hundred thousand distinct CDR3 sequences, just over 7.5% seen only once; the top ten take 9.1%. The specimen was peripheral blood, collected 360 days after TCRalphabeta/CD19-depleted stem cell transplant. These receptors were obtained from a female patient aged 2 to 10 who had a stem cell transplant for Fanconi anemia, so the T cells may come from the graft donor.

This clonotype was counted at least ten times. J is TRBJ2-7 and V is TRBV7-8; no clear D. Germline CDR1 and CDR2: SGHVS and FQNEAQ. V was clipped by 8 bases and J by 0 bases, with 8 bases between them. The CDR3 length is 12 residues. The chain's CDR3 is CASGISSYEQYV. The CDR3 nucleotides read TGTGCCAGCGGGATCAGCTCCTACGAGCAGTACGTC.

The sample holds a few counts of this clonotype. The chain has TRBV5-6 and TRBJ1-1, with no clear D. Trimming cost V 0 bases and J 7 bases, with 13 bases left between them. CDR3 size: 14 residues. In germline, CDR1 is SGHDT, CDR2 YYEEEE. The CDR3 loop is CASSLGTPAYEAFF. The CDR3 DNA reads as TGTGCCAGCAGCTTGGGGACGCCCGCCTATGAAGCTTTCTTT.

This clonotype was counted a few times. The CDR3: CASSQTGYGYTF. As DNA, the CDR3 is TGCGCCAGCAGCCAAACAGGCTATGGCTACACCTTC. The chain employs TRBV4-3 and TRBJ1-2; a weak D match, TRBD1 (5 bases). The CDR3 covers 12 residues. Germline CDR1 reads LGHNA; CDR2 reads YSLEER. Trimming took off 2 bases at V and 4 bases at J, with 5 bases between the two ends.

This clonotype has ten or more counts. This chain links TRBV6-1 with TRBJ2-1; 13 bases are a match to TRBD2. Trimming took 7 bases from V and 6 from J; bases not matched to a gene: 21. In germline, CDR1 is MNHNS, CDR2 SASEGT. CDR3 size: 20 residues. The CDR3 DNA reads as TGTGCCAGCACTGGTAGAGGGACACATCTTACTAGCGGGAGGGCCAATGAGCAGTTCTTC. Its protein product is CASTGRGTHLTSGRANEQFF.

This clonotype turned up a few times. The rearrangement uses TRBV5-6 and TRBJ2-2; D possibly corresponds to TRBD2 (5 bases). The CDR3 consists of 12 residues. Looked up from germline, CDR1 is SGHDT and CDR2 is YYEEEE. Trimming cost V 2 bases and J 7 bases, with 6 bases left between them. The DNA of the CDR3 is TGTGCCAGCAGCTTCGGGGTCGGGGAGCTGTTTTTT. Its protein product is CASSFGVGELFF.

This clonotype was found a few times. The chain employs TRBV4-1 and TRBJ2-3; D ambiguous. The CDR3 consists of 15 residues. Germline CDR1 MGHRA, CDR2 YSYEKL. V lost 0 bases and J lost 6, with 13 bases in between. This CDR3 reads CASSQESTPRDTQYF. The CDR3 DNA is TGCGCCAGCAGCCAAGAATCGACCCCGAGGGATACGCAGTATTTT.

This clonotype was seen at least ten times. The chain employs TRBV12-3 or TRBV12-4 and TRBJ1-2; the D is unclear. The CDR3 has 15 amino acids. V lost 7 bases, J lost 4 bases, and 19 bases lay in between. The CDR3 is CASTNLRQRSYGYTF. CDR3 DNA sequence: TGTGCCAGCACAAACCTGCGTCAGCGCAGCTATGGCTACACCTTC.

With respect to this clonotype: This may be a read error: a much more frequent sequence differs by one nucleotide. The chain combines TRBV15 with TRBJ2-4; a weak D match, TRBD1 (5 bases). The CDR3 spans 12 residues. Germline V gene data show CDR1 as LNHNV and CDR2 as YYDKDF (reference sequence). CDR3 nucleotide sequence: TGTGCCACCAGCGACAGAAAGAACATTCAGTGCTTC. As protein: CATSDRKNIQCF.

This clonotype was counted at least ten times. This rearrangement joins TRBV7-2 to TRBJ2-2; D might be TRBD2 (7 bases). Between the trimmed V and J ends, which lost 0 bases and 13 bases, there was a span of 15 bases. Looked up from germline, CDR1 is SGHTA and CDR2 is FQGNSA. CDR3 size: 14 residues. CDR3 region: CASSLAVRGAGLFF. The CDR3 nucleotides are TGTGCCAGCAGCTTAGCGGTTCGGGGGGCTGGGCTGTTTTTT.

The V gene is TRBV5-5, the J gene TRBJ2-7; D may be TRBD1 (6 bases). Between the trimmed V and J ends, which lost 6 bases and 1 base, there was a span of 20 bases. CDR1 SGHKS and CDR2 YYEKEE come from the germline V gene (reference sequence). This CDR3 contains 16 residues. The CDR3 is CASTSRVNTGSYEQYV. In nucleotides, the CDR3 is TGTGCCAGCACCTCGAGGGTGAACACAGGGTCCTACGAGCAGTACGTC.

This clonotype was counted at least ten times. The chain couples TRBV7-2 to TRBJ2-1, with 8 positions matching TRBD2. The CDR3 spans 15 residues. Losses at the gene ends were 5 bases for V and 6 bases for J; bases not matched to a gene: 9. CDR1 is SGHTA, CDR2 FQGNSA, per germline. The CDR3 loop reads CASSPYGLAGNEQFF. CDR3 nucleotide sequence: TGTGCCAGCAGCCCCTACGGACTAGCAGGCAATGAGCAGTTCTTC.

This clonotype was seen at least ten times. This chain links TRBV20-1 with TRBJ2-3; D gene uncertain. CDR1 is DFQATT, CDR2 SNEGSKA, per germline (reference sequence). This CDR3 has 13 residues. V was trimmed by 2 bases and J by 4 bases, leaving 10 bases between them. In DNA, the CDR3 is TGCAGTGCTAGAAACCCAGAAGCAGATACGCAGTATTTT. Translating gives CSARNPEADTQYF.

This clonotype was found a few times. This chain connects TRBV5-6 to TRBJ1-2; 8 positions agree with TRBD1. CDR3 length equals 13 residues. The J segment lost 6 bases and the V segment lost 6 bases, leaving 7 bases of the junction unmatched. Germline values: CDR1 SGHDT, CDR2 YYEEEE. The CDR3 sequence is CASTSTGVNGYTF. In DNA, the CDR3 is TGTGCCAGCACCTCGACAGGGGTCAATGGCTACACCTTC.

This clonotype was counted ten times or more. The chain links TRBV12-3 or TRBV12-4 to TRBJ2-7, with 7 bases identical to TRBD1. The J segment lost 3 bases and the V segment lost 6 bases, leaving 2 bases of the junction unmatched. The CDR3 totals 12 residues. The DNA for the CDR3 is TGTGCCAGCAGACAGGGGTTCTACGAGCAGTACTTC. This encodes CASRQGFYEQYF.

This clonotype came up many times. The chain recombines TRBV20-1 with TRBJ2-7; 9 positions match TRBD2. The CDR3 has 15 residues. Per germline, CDR1 DFQATT and CDR2 SNEGSKA (reference sequence). The trim removed 3 bases at V and 0 bases at J, leaving 6 bases unmatched. The CDR3 loop reads CSASRISGGSYEQYF. CDR3 DNA: TGCAGTGCTAGTAGGATTAGCGGGGGCTCCTACGAGCAGTACTTC.

With regard to this clonotype: Germline is not matched at one junction end, which may reflect a read error. This chain uses TRBV20-1 with TRBJ2-1, with 8 bases that match TRBD1. The CDR3 has 16 residues. Germline assignment: CDR1 DFQATT and CDR2 SNEGSKA (reference sequence). CDR3 coding DNA: TGCTGTGCTAGAGTCCGGACAGGGAGTTCTTACAATGAGCAGTTCTTC. Residues: CCARVRTGSSYNEQFF.

This clonotype was recorded many times. The rearrangement joins TRBV2 to TRBJ2-5, with 14 positions matching TRBD2. This CDR3 is built from 16 residues. V lost 4 bases to trimming and J lost 4 bases; unmatched junction nucleotides: 5. In germline, CDR1 is SNHLY, CDR2 FYNNEI. The CDR3 bases are TGTGCCAGCAGTGGACTAGCGGGAGGGTTTGGAGAGACCCAGTACTTC. As protein: CASSGLAGGFGETQYF.

V usage is TRBV27 and J usage is TRBJ1-4, with D possibly matching TRBD1 (6 bases). Germline CDR1 MNHEY, CDR2 SMNVEV (reference sequence). There are 16 residues in the CDR3. Deletions cut 5 bases from V and 1 base from J, with 14 bases between. The CDR3 loop is CASSHRTERTNEKLFF. The CDR3 bases are TGTGCCAGCAGTCACCGGACAGAAAGAACTAATGAAAAACTGTTTTTT.

Many counts were recorded for this clonotype. This chain joins TRBV20-1 and TRBJ2-3; 10 bases line up with TRBD2. The V gene end was trimmed by 5 bases and the J gene end by 1 base; junction bases not matched to a gene: 3. The CDR3 extends over 14 amino acids. Germline V gives CDR1 DFQATT, CDR2 SNEGSKA (reference sequence). The CDR3 protein is CSALGLAGTDTQYF. The CDR3 region has the DNA TGCAGTGCTCTCGGACTAGCGGGCACAGATACGCAGTATTTT.

In this sample, this clonotype turned up many times. The genes are TRBV5-1 and TRBJ2-1, with 12 bases fitting TRBD2. Trimming at V came to 3 bases and at J to 6 bases, leaving 4 bases not matched to a gene. Germline V gene lookup returns CDR1 SGHRS and CDR2 YFSETQ. The CDR3 spans 15 residues. The CDR3 sequence: CASSSLAGGGNEQFF. As DNA, the CDR3 is TGCGCCAGCAGCTCACTAGCGGGGGGAGGCAATGAGCAGTTCTTC.